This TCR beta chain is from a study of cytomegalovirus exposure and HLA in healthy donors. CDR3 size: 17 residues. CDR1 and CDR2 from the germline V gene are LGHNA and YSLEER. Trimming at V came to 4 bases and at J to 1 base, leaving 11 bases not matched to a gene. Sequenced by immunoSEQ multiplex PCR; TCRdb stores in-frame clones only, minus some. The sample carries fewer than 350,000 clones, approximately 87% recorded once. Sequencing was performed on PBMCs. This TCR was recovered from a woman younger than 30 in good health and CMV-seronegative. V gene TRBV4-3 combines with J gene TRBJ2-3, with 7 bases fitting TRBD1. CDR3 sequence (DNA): TGCGCCAGCAGCCCAAACGACAGGGAAGTTGGCACAGATACGCAGTATTTT. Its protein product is CASSPNDREVGTDTQYF.